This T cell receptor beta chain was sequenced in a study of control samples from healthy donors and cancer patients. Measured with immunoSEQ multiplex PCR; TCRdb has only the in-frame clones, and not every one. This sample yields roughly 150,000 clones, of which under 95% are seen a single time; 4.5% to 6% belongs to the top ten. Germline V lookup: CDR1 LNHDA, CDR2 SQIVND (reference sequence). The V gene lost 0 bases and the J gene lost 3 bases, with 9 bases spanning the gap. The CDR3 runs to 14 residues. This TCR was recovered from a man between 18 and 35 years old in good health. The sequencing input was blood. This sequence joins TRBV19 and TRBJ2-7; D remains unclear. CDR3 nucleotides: TGTGCCAGTAGTATAGACGGCACCGACTACGAGCAGTACTTC. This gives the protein CASSIDGTDYEQYF.